This T cell receptor beta chain was obtained from a study of cytomegalovirus exposure and HLA in healthy donors. Per the germline V gene, CDR1 is SQVTM and CDR2 is ANQGSEA. After removal of 1 base from V and 12 bases from J, the junction contained 3 bases not matched to a gene. The CDR3 sequence is 12 residues long. The primer mix had 60 Vbeta and 13 Jbeta primers. TCRdb's copy holds only in-frame clones and misses some; the assay was immunoSEQ multiplex PCR. The table for this sample gives under 90,000 clones. The clonotype was recovered from a man in his fifties or sixties in good health and CMV-seropositive. The chain recombines TRBV29-1 with TRBJ2-3, with TRBD2 matching over 11 bases. The sample comprised PBMCs. The CDR3 nucleotides read TGCAGCGTTGAAGCTAGCGGGAGGCCCCAGTATTTT. Translating it yields CSVEASGRPQYF.